This TCR beta chain was sequenced for a study of vaccination and CD4 T cells after COVID-19. The treatment here: approximately nine-day PBMC culture with coronavirus spike peptide pools or control peptides (ViraFEST assay). The junction had 4 bases not matched to a gene; V was cut back by 0 bases and J by 4 bases. The CDR3 loop spans 15 amino acids. Germline CDR1 reads DFQATT; CDR2 reads SNEGSKA (reference sequence). Oncomine TCR Beta short-read sequencing was applied to DNA from cultured CD4+ T cells. One entry per CDR3 protein, called by TCRdb with MiXCR from the PCR reads. The sample has roughly 18,000 distinct CDR3 sequences, 43% seen once. This clonotype was seen only a few times. The target antigen is unknown.

This receptor was obtained from a human donor who had recovered from COVID-19. V gene TRBV20-1 combines with J gene TRBJ2-2; 8 bases match TRBD2. Sample: CD4+ T cells from blood, cultured in vitro, taken after SARS-CoV-2 vaccination. CDR3 in amino acids: CSARDGGRTTGELFF. DNA for the CDR3: TGCAGTGCTAGAGATGGCGGGAGGACCACCGGGGAGCTGTTTTTT.